Presented here are 4 T cell receptor beta chains from one specimen sequenced in a study of response to subunit inactivated influenza vaccine. One entry per CDR3 protein results from TCRdb running MiXCR on the RT-PCR reads. This sample yields hundreds of thousands of distinct CDR3 sequences, of which 11% are seen a single time; less than 15% belongs to the top ten. Sequences were derived from PBMCs from blood, sampled about 40 days after vaccination. All receptors come from a man aged 50-59 years who received an inactivated influenza vaccine.

The chain carries TRBV20-1 and TRBJ1-6; no reliable D call. V was shortened by 1 base and J by 5 bases, with 15 bases between the two germline ends. This CDR3 has 16 residues. The germline V gene encodes CDR1 DFQATT and CDR2 SNEGSKA (reference sequence). CDR3 protein: CSARVGLVGNNSPLHF. The CDR3 coding sequence is TGCAGTGCTAGAGTAGGGTTGGTGGGAAATAATTCACCCCTCCACTTT.

The V gene is TRBV20-1, the J gene TRBJ2-5; tentatively, D is TRBD2 (5 bases). Germline CDR1 reads DFQATT; CDR2 reads SNEGSKA (reference sequence). The V and J ends lost 6 bases and 3 bases respectively, with 14 bases between them. This CDR3 is built from 13 residues. The CDR3, as DNA: TGCAGTGCCTACACTCCCGGGAAAGAGACCCAGTACTTC. It yields the protein CSAYTPGKETQYF.

The genes are TRBV10-1 and TRBJ2-4, with TRBD1 identical over 7 bases. The CDR3 has 15 amino acids. From germline, CDR1 is WNHNN and CDR2 SYGVQD (reference sequence). J lost 3 bases, V lost 3 bases, and 5 bases had no gene match. This CDR3 reads CASSEAGGYKNIQYF. CDR3 coding DNA: TGCGCCAGCAGTGAAGCAGGGGGTTACAAAAACATTCAGTACTTC.

The chain recombines TRBV4-1 with TRBJ2-5, with 7 nucleotides matching TRBD2. The CDR3 consists of 16 residues. The germline CDR1 and CDR2 sequences are MGHRA and YSYEKL. The junction had 8 bases not matched to a gene; V was cut back by 4 bases and J by 0 bases. The CDR3 reads CASSPGVGGDQETQYF. In DNA form, the CDR3 reads TGCGCCAGCAGCCCCGGTGTTGGGGGGGACCAAGAGACCCAGTACTTC.